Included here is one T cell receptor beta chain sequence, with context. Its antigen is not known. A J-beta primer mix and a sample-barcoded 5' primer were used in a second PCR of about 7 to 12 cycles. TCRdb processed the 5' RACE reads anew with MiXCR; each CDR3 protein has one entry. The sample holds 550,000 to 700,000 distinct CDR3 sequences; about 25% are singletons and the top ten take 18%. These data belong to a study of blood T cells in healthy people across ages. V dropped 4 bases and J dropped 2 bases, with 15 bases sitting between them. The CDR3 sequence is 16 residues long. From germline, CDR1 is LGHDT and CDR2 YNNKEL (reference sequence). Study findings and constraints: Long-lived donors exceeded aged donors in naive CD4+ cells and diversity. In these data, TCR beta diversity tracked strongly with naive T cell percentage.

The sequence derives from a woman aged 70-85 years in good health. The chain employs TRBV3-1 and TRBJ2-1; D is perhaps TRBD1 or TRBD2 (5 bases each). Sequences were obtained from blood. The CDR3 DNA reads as TGTGCCAGCAGCCCCACAGAGGGACCCACCTACAATGAGCAGTTCTTC. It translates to CASSPTEGPTYNEQFF.